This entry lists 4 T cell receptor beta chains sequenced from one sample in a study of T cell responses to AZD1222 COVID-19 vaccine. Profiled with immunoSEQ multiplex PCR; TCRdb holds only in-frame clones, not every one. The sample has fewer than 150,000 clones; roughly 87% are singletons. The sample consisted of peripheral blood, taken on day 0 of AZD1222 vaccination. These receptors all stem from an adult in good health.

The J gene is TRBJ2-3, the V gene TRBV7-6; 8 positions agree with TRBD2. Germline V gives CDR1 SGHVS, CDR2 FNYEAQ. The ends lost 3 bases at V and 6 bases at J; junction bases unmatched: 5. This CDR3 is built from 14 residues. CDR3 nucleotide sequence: TGTGCCAGCAGCTTGGGCGGGGGGCCCGATACGCAGTATTTT. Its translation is CASSLGGGPDTQYF. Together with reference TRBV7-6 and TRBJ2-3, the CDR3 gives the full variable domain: GAGVSQSPRYKVTKRGQDVALRCDPISGHVSLYWYRQALGQGPEFLTYFNYEAQQDKSGLPNDRFSAERPEGSISTLTIQRTEQRDSAMYRCASSLGGGPDTQYFGPGTRLTVL.

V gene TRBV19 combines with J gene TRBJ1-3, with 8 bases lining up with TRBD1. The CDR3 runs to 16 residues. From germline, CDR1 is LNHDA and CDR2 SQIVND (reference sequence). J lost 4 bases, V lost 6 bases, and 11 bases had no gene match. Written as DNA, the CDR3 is TGTGCCAGTAGCCTGCAGGGGGCTAACGCGGGAAACACCATATATTTT. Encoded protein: CASSLQGANAGNTIYF.

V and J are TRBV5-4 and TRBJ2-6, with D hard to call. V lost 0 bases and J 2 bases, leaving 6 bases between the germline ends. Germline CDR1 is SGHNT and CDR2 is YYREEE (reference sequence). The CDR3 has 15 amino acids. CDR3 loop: CASSLEGAGANVLTF. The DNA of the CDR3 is TGTGCCAGCAGCTTGGAAGGCGCTGGGGCCAACGTCCTGACTTTC.

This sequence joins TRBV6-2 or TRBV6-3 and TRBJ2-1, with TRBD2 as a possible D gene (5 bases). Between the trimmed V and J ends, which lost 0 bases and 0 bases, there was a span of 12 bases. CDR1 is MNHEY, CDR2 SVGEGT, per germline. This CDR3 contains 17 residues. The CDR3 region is CASSYSRVPASYNEQFF. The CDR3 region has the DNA TGTGCCAGCAGTTACTCGAGGGTCCCCGCCTCCTACAATGAGCAGTTCTTC.